Shown below are 9 T cell receptor beta chains from a single sample sequenced in a study of neoadjuvant anti-PD-1 for oral cavity cancer. This table comes from immunoSEQ multiplex PCR, and its TCRdb copy is limited to in-frame clones, with some not included. The sample comprises tens of thousands of clones, 75% to 80% of which are singletons, and more than 4.5% rests with the top ten. Specified time point: after neoadjuvant nivolumab, at surgical resection. This specimen consisted of PBMCs, obtained after nivolumab (anti-PD-1) treatment. The receptor source for this set is a person aged 35-79 years with oral cavity squamous cell carcinoma.

The CDR3 spells CASSLGLGFLRDTEAFF. CDR3 DNA sequence: TGTGCCAGCAGCTTGGGTTTGGGGTTTTTAAGGGACACTGAAGCTTTCTTT. V is TRBV5-6 and J is TRBJ1-1; D ambiguous. V was trimmed by 0 bases and J by 3 bases, leaving 18 bases between them. This CDR3 contains 17 residues. Germline loops: CDR1 SGHDT, CDR2 YYEEEE. The entire variable domain, with the rest obtained from reference TRBV5-6 and TRBJ1-1, is as follows: DAGVTQSPTHLIKTRGQQVTLRCSPKSGHDTVSWYQQALGQGPQFIFQYYEEEERQRGNFPDRFSGHQFPNYSSELNVNALLLGDSALYLCASSLGLGFLRDTEAFFGQGTRLTVV.

This clone has only a few counts. At one boundary the junction diverges from the germline segment, which might be a read error. V and J are TRBV10-2 and TRBJ1-5; weak D call: TRBD1 (5 bases). The CDR3 is 15 amino acids. Germline V gene data show CDR1 as WSHSY and CDR2 as SAAADI. The chain's CDR3 is CASTEDIGPSQPQHF. The CDR3 DNA follows: TGCGCCAGCACTGAGGACATCGGTCCCAGCCAGCCCCAGCATTTT.

This clone appeared a few times. The CDR3 bases are TGTGCCAGCAGCTTATCACGGGGGGCCAAGACTGAAAAACTGTTTTTT. It is translated as CASSLSRGAKTEKLFF. The rearrangement uses TRBV7-6 and TRBJ1-4, with D perhaps matching TRBD1 (6 bases). Germline V gives CDR1 SGHVS, CDR2 FNYEAQ. Trimming removed 2 bases from V and 7 bases from J, with 17 bases in between. This CDR3 region has 16 residues.

The CDR3 is CASSVGESGANVLTF. The DNA for the CDR3 is TGTGCCAGCAGCGTAGGGGAATCAGGGGCCAACGTCCTGACTTTC. The chain carries TRBV9 and TRBJ2-6, with D hard to call. The V gene's germline CDR1 is SGDLS and CDR2 YYNGEE. CDR3 length: 15 residues. Trimming stripped 0 bases from V and 4 bases from J, with 8 bases between. The whole variable domain, filled in from reference TRBV9 and TRBJ2-6, reads DSGVTQTPKHLITATGQRVTLRCSPRSGDLSVYWYQQSLDQGLQFLIQYYNGEERAKGNILERFSAQQFPDLHSELNLSSLELGDSALYFCASSVGESGANVLTFGAGSRLTVL.

This chain connects TRBV13 to TRBJ2-5, with a weak D call TRBD2 (6 bases). The CDR3 has 16 residues. V dropped 4 bases and J dropped 4 bases, with 19 bases sitting between them. The germline CDR1 and CDR2 sequences are PRHDT and FYEKMQ (reference sequence). The CDR3 region is CASSSGRRAGRETQYF. CDR3 DNA: TGTGCCAGCAGCTCTGGGAGGAGGGCCGGGCGAGAGACCCAGTACTTC.

CDR3 in amino acids: CAISDSKPIQPQHF. In nucleotides, the CDR3 is TGTGCCATCAGCGACTCTAAACCTATTCAGCCCCAGCATTTT. The chain joins TRBV10-3 to TRBJ1-5; D gene unclear. This CDR3 has 14 amino acids. Germline CDR1 is ENHRY and CDR2 is SYGVKD. The V and J ends lost 6 bases and 6 bases respectively, with 15 bases between them.

CDR3 in amino acids: CASRRTGGELFF. The CDR3 region has the DNA TGTGCCAGCAGAAGGACCGGCGGGGAGCTGTTTTTT. The chain uses TRBV27 and TRBJ2-2; D is unresolved. The germline CDR1 and CDR2 sequences are MNHEY and SMNVEV (reference sequence). The V and J ends lost 6 bases and 7 bases respectively, with 9 bases between them. This CDR3 contains 12 residues.

This chain uses TRBV28 with TRBJ2-5; 7 bases fit TRBD1. Germline V gene data show CDR1 as MDHEN and CDR2 as SYDVKM. The CDR3 spans 11 residues. The V gene end was trimmed by 8 bases and the J gene end by 12 bases; junction bases not matched to a gene: 9. CDR3 residues: CASSTGARKYF. CDR3 nucleotides: TGTGCCAGCTCAACAGGGGCCCGCAAGTACTTC.

The table lists this clone with a few counts. V usage is TRBV5-4 and J usage is TRBJ1-3; 9 bases match TRBD1. The CDR3 loop spans 15 amino acids. V shed 2 bases, J shed 4 bases, and the junction held 4 bases outside the gene matches. Germline values: CDR1 SGHNT, CDR2 YYREEE (reference sequence). The CDR3 here is CASSLQGALGNTIYF. CDR3 in DNA: TGTGCCAGCAGCTTACAGGGGGCGCTGGGAAACACCATATATTTT.